This T cell receptor beta chain was retrieved from a study of cytomegalovirus exposure and HLA in healthy donors. Study-wide results and limits: Reportedly, diagnosis of cytomegalovirus status by the classifier showed high specificity and sensitivity. A later analysis reportedly identified an Asian-associated ancestry cluster as carrying fewer N-insertions than the approximately 670-donor mean.

The PCR employed 60 Vbeta primers together with 13 Jbeta primers. Authors' processing steps: A follow-up analysis tallied approximately 85 million unique TCR beta chains, roughly 9.9 million shared. TCRdb's copy holds only in-frame clones and misses some; the assay was immunoSEQ multiplex PCR. From that table come the V and J calls and clone size; the DNA was used to work out D and trimming. The data contain roughly 190,000 clones, around 76% of them singletons. With regard to this clone: Its antigen is undetermined.

The sample consisted of PBMCs. The TCR originated in a woman aged 25 to 39 in good health and CMV-seropositive.

This chain's CDR3 is CATSRDDRVPGETQYF. The CDR3, as DNA: TGTGCCACCAGCAGAGATGACAGAGTCCCAGGGGAGACCCAGTACTTC. This chain uses TRBV15 with TRBJ2-5; D is perhaps TRBD1 (5 bases). The CDR3 contains 16 residues. Germline-derived CDR1 and CDR2 are LNHNV and YYDKDF (reference sequence). V lost 0 bases to trimming and J lost 5 bases, with 16 bases between them.